These 26 T cell receptor beta chains share one sample of origin, sequenced in a study of shared clonotypes between healthy human individuals (dated by TCRdb to 2020 to 2021). The method was the immunoSEQ multiplex PCR assay. TCRdb took this table from immuneACCESS and kept in-frame rearrangements with V and J called. Such tables lack part of the clones; where checked against another copy, unresolved V genes explain under half of the gap, and the rest is unexplained. The sample has around 1.4 million clones on record, 98% of them singletons. The ten largest make up roughly 0.36% of the sample. Specimen: naive CD4+ T cells sorted from blood. The cell subset or site label, as the study defines it: CD45RA+ positively selected. Receptors were obtained from a man aged 25-45 years in good health.

The rearrangement links TRBV19 to TRBJ2-1; 8 nucleotides line up with TRBD2. Trimming at V came to 0 bases and at J to 0 bases, leaving 13 bases not matched to a gene. The germline gives CDR1 LNHDA, CDR2 SQIVND (reference sequence). The CDR3 runs 20 residues. In DNA form, the CDR3 reads TGTGCCAGTAGTATAGATCGCGGGGTAGTAGCGGGACCCTCCTACAATGAGCAGTTCTTC. Its translation is CASSIDRGVVAGPSYNEQFF.

The chain joins TRBV28 to TRBJ2-7; 8 nucleotides agree with TRBD1. The CDR3 sequence is 15 residues long. Losses at the gene ends were 5 bases for V and 0 bases for J; bases not matched to a gene: 6. The germline CDR1 and CDR2 sequences are MDHEN and SYDVKM. DNA of the CDR3: TGTGCCAGCAGTCCAACAGGGGGGCGCTCCTACGAGCAGTACTTC. Translating gives CASSPTGGRSYEQYF. The entire variable domain, with the rest obtained from reference TRBV28 and TRBJ2-7, is as follows: DVKVTQSSRYLVKRTGEKVFLECVQDMDHENMFWYRQDPGLGLRLIYFSYDVKMKEKGDIPEGYSVSREKKERFSLILESASTNQTSMYLCASSPTGGRSYEQYFGPGTRLTVT.

The chain couples TRBV5-8 to TRBJ1-2, with 8 bases that match TRBD1. Per the germline V gene, CDR1 is SGHTS and CDR2 is YDEGEE. Losses at the gene ends were 6 bases for V and 6 bases for J; bases not matched to a gene: 16. The CDR3 is made up of 16 amino acids. CDR3 nucleotides: TGTGCCAGCATGAGGGTAAACCGACAGGGGCCGAATGGCTACACCTTC. Amino acids: CASMRVNRQGPNGYTF.

CDR3 sequence (DNA): TGTGCCAGCAGTGAAAGGCAGGGGGCGACCGGGGAGCTGTTTTTT. It is translated as CASSERQGATGELFF. This chain uses TRBV2 with TRBJ2-2, with TRBD1 identical over 8 bases. Germline V gene data show CDR1 as SNHLY and CDR2 as FYNNEI. This CDR3 comprises 15 residues. The J segment lost 5 bases and the V segment lost 2 bases, leaving 4 bases of the junction unmatched.

About this clone: Other DNA variants within this sample encode the same CDR3. The chain uses TRBV9 and TRBJ1-5, with 9 bases lining up with TRBD1. The CDR3 has 15 residues. Trimming removed 4 bases from V and 2 bases from J; junction bases left unmatched: 4. CDR1 is SGDLS, CDR2 YYNGEE, per germline. The chain's CDR3 is CASSRGQGGNQPQHF. The CDR3 coding sequence is TGTGCCAGCAGCCGGGGACAGGGAGGCAATCAGCCCCAGCATTTT.

The genes are TRBV7-9 and TRBJ2-5; D is unresolved. Germline loops: CDR1 SEHNR, CDR2 FQNEAQ (reference sequence). This CDR3 spans 15 amino acids. V was clipped by 1 base and J by 2 bases, with 11 bases between them. The CDR3: CASSLGPQPQETQYF. The CDR3 DNA is TGTGCCAGCAGCTTAGGCCCCCAGCCTCAAGAGACCCAGTACTTC.

The J gene is TRBJ2-5, the V gene TRBV5-4, with 12 bases identical to TRBD2. J lost 3 bases, V lost 3 bases, and 12 bases had no gene match. The CDR3 has 18 amino acids. Germline-derived CDR1 and CDR2 are SGHNT and YYREEE (reference sequence). CDR3 region: CASSSPWTSGATEETQYF. CDR3 DNA sequence: TGTGCCAGCAGCTCCCCCTGGACTAGCGGGGCGACCGAAGAGACCCAGTACTTC.

This clone has only one observation. The genes are TRBV2 and TRBJ2-1; 14 bases align to TRBD2. V lost 4 bases, J lost 0 bases, and 23 bases stayed unmatched. CDR3 length: 24 residues. The germline V gene has CDR1 SNHLY and CDR2 FYNNEI. CDR3 in amino acids: CASSGPRRGVGTSGRESSYNEQFF. As DNA, the CDR3 is TGTGCCAGCAGTGGGCCCCGCAGGGGCGTAGGGACTAGCGGGAGAGAGAGCTCCTACAATGAGCAGTTCTTC.

This rearrangement joins TRBV6-5 to TRBJ2-1; maybe TRBD1 (6 bases). CDR3 length equals 16 residues. From germline, CDR1 is MNHEY and CDR2 SVGAGI. Trimming removed 2 bases at V and 7 bases at J, with 18 bases between. Here the CDR3 reads CASSYRGQINANEQFF. CDR3 coding DNA: TGTGCCAGCAGTTACAGAGGACAGATTAATGCAAATGAGCAGTTCTTC.

This chain uses TRBV5-6 with TRBJ2-7; D is unresolved. V shed 1 base and J shed 0 bases, with 11 bases lying between them. CDR3 size: 15 residues. Germline-derived CDR1 and CDR2 are SGHDT and YYEEEE. CDR3 amino acids: CASSLLHRSSYEQYF. The CDR3 DNA is TGTGCCAGCAGCTTGCTACACCGGAGCTCCTACGAGCAGTACTTC.

The chain carries TRBV28 and TRBJ1-1; 10 bases fit TRBD1. This CDR3 comprises 15 residues. J lost 6 bases, V lost 4 bases, and 8 bases had no gene match. Germline lookup yields CDR1 MDHEN and CDR2 SYDVKM. The CDR3 nucleotides are TGTGCCAGCAGTTCCCCGGGACAGGGGTACGCTGAAGCTTTCTTT. Encoded protein: CASSSPGQGYAEAFF.

V and J are TRBV15 and TRBJ1-2, with D maybe TRBD1 (5 bases). Germline V gene sequence: CDR1 LNHNV, CDR2 YYDKDF (reference sequence). This CDR3 contains 16 residues. The V gene lost 5 bases and the J gene lost 4 bases, with 20 bases spanning the gap. CDR3 sequence: CATSRISGSVSYGYTF. In DNA form, the CDR3 reads TGTGCCACCAGCCGAATATCAGGGTCGGTTTCCTATGGCTACACCTTC.

The rearrangement links TRBV27 to TRBJ2-5; 9 bases match TRBD2. Losses at the gene ends were 5 bases for V and 3 bases for J; bases not matched to a gene: 4. The CDR3 loop spans 14 amino acids. The germline gives CDR1 MNHEY, CDR2 SMNVEV (reference sequence). CDR3 sequence: CASSKAGGKETQYF. CDR3 coding DNA: TGTGCCAGCAGTAAAGCGGGGGGCAAAGAGACCCAGTACTTC.

The chain combines TRBV6-1 with TRBJ2-1; the match to TRBD2 covers 9 bases. CDR3 size: 13 residues. Germline V gene data show CDR1 as MNHNS and CDR2 as SASEGT. The J segment lost 9 bases and the V segment lost 7 bases, leaving 7 bases of the junction unmatched. The CDR3 loop reads CASTLAGLGEQFF. The CDR3 nucleotides are TGTGCCAGCACCCTAGCGGGATTAGGTGAGCAGTTCTTC.

This clone is a singleton in its sample. J is TRBJ1-2 and V is TRBV14; D unclear. The length of the CDR3 is 16 residues. V lost 1 base, J lost 5 bases, and 17 bases lay in between. Germline CDR1 and CDR2: SGHDN and FVKESK. The CDR3 here is CASSQAGETPLYGYTF. CDR3 DNA: TGTGCCAGCAGCCAAGCCGGCGAGACTCCCCTTTATGGCTACACCTTC.

The chain combines TRBV15 with TRBJ2-1; a possible D gene is TRBD1 (5 bases). Trimming cost V 0 bases and J 1 base, with 16 bases left between them. The germline CDR1 and CDR2 sequences are LNHNV and YYDKDF (reference sequence). This CDR3 region has 18 residues. CDR3 sequence (DNA): TGTGCCACCAGCAGAGATGAAGGGGCTACACATTCCTACAATGAGCAGTTCTTC. It is translated as CATSRDEGATHSYNEQFF.

The chain recombines TRBV28 with TRBJ2-2; 8 bases line up with TRBD2. The CDR3 has 15 residues. Germline V gives CDR1 MDHEN, CDR2 SYDVKM. V dropped 5 bases and J dropped 5; count of bases not matched to a gene: 7. The CDR3, as DNA: TGTGCCAGCAGTCTCACGGGACTAGGAACCGGGGAGCTGTTTTTT. This codes for CASSLTGLGTGELFF.

This clone has only one observation. The chain is built from TRBV6-6 and TRBJ1-3, with no clear D. Trimming took 2 bases from V and 4 from J, leaving 9 bases between them. The CDR3 covers 14 residues. The germline CDR1 and CDR2 sequences are MNHNY and SVGAGI (reference sequence). The CDR3 loop reads CASSYPQEGNTIYF. Written as DNA, the CDR3 is TGTGCCAGCAGTTACCCGCAGGAAGGAAACACCATATATTTT.

The chain recombines TRBV14 with TRBJ2-7, with D unclear. The CDR3 is made up of 13 amino acids. Germline CDR1 is SGHDN and CDR2 is FVKESK. The V end was cut by 4 bases, the J end by 6 bases, with 13 bases between. CDR3 DNA sequence: TGTGCCAGCAGCCCGGTGGTCCTATCCGAGCAGTACTTC. It specifies CASSPVVLSEQYF.

CDR3 DNA: TGTGCCAGCTCACCATATTTGGCAGCTGAAGCTTTCTTT. Translated, it gives CASSPYLAAEAFF. J is TRBJ1-1 and V is TRBV18; D ambiguous. The V end was cut by 2 bases, the J end by 6 bases, with 10 bases between. Germline CDR1 KGHSH, CDR2 LQKENI. The CDR3 has 13 residues.

The chain recombines TRBV28 with TRBJ2-7; D may be TRBD1 (6 bases). Trimming shortened V by 6 bases and J by 2 bases, and 11 bases separated the two germline ends. The germline V gene encodes CDR1 MDHEN and CDR2 SYDVKM. The CDR3 length is 13 residues. CDR3 sequence reads: CASRGAVTYEQYF. The CDR3 coding sequence is TGTGCCAGCAGGGGGGCCGTGACCTACGAGCAGTACTTC.

V usage is TRBV5-1 and J usage is TRBJ1-5; possible D gene TRBD1, 5 bases. There are 13 residues in the CDR3. Germline assignment: CDR1 SGHRS and CDR2 YFSETQ. Trimming left V 5 bases short and J 3 bases short, with 9 bases between. The DNA for the CDR3 is TGCGCCAGCAGTTCAGGGCTCAATCAGCCCCAGCATTTT. Translating it yields CASSSGLNQPQHF.

The CDR3 DNA sequence: TGTGCCAGCAGTATCACATGGACTAACAAATACGAGCAGTACTTC. Protein sequence: CASSITWTNKYEQYF. The J gene is TRBJ2-7, the V gene TRBV6-5; tentative D call: TRBD2 (6 bases). The CDR3 sequence is 15 residues long. Germline CDR1 and CDR2: MNHEY and SVGAGI. The V and J ends lost 5 bases and 4 bases respectively, with 18 bases between them.

The chain uses TRBV4-3 and TRBJ2-1; D unclear. The germline CDR1 and CDR2 sequences are LGHNA and YSLEER. The CDR3 is made up of 16 amino acids. Trimming removed 0 bases at V and 0 bases at J, with 9 bases between. The CDR3 loop is CASSQDWRSSYNEQFF. The CDR3 region has the DNA TGCGCCAGCAGCCAAGACTGGCGGAGCTCCTACAATGAGCAGTTCTTC.

The chain employs TRBV18 and TRBJ2-5; D might be TRBD2 (7 bases). Trimming shortened V by 1 base and J by 5 bases, and 17 bases separated the two germline ends. Per germline, CDR1 KGHSH and CDR2 LQKENI. This CDR3 spans 16 amino acids. The CDR3 protein is CASSPQRRGRGETQYF. The DNA for the CDR3 is TGTGCCAGCTCACCACAGAGGCGGGGGCGAGGTGAGACCCAGTACTTC.

This clone appeared once. The genes are TRBV9 and TRBJ2-1; D remains unclear. Germline CDR1 and CDR2: SGDLS and YYNGEE. The CDR3 totals 16 residues. V dropped 0 bases and J dropped 4 bases, with 14 bases sitting between them. The CDR3 DNA follows: TGTGCCAGCAGCGTAGATCCAACAATGAAATACAATGAGCAGTTCTTC. Protein sequence: CASSVDPTMKYNEQFF.